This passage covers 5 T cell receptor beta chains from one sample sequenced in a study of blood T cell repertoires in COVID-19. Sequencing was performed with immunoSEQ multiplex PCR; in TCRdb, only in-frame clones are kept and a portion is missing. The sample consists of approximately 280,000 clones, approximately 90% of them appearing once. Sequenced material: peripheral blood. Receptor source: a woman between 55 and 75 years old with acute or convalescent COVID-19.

Here the CDR3 DNA reads TGCGCCAGCAGACACACCGGGACAGACTCTGGAAACACCATATATTTT. It is translated as CASRHTGTDSGNTIYF. The chain carries TRBV10-2 and TRBJ1-3; TRBD1 matches at 7 bases. Germline lookup yields CDR1 WSHSY and CDR2 SAAADI. V lost 6 bases and J lost 0; bases outside the gene matches: 8. The CDR3 loop spans 16 amino acids.

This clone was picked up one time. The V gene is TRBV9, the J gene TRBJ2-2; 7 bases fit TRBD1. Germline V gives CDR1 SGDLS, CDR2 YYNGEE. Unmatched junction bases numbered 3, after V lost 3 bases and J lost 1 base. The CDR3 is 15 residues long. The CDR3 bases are TGTGCCAGCAGCGCAGGGACAGAGAACACCGGGGAGCTGTTTTTT. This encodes CASSAGTENTGELFF.

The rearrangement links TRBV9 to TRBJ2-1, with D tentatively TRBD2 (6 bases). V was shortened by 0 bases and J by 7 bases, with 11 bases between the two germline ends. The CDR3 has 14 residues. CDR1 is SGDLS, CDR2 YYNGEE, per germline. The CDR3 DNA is TGTGCCAGCAGCGTAGCTACTAGCTGGAATGAGCAGTTCTTC. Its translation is CASSVATSWNEQFF.

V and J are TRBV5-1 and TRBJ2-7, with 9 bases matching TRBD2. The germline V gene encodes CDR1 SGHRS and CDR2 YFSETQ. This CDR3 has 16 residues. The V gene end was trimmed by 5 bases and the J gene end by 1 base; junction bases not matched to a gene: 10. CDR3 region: CASRLWTSDSSYEQYF. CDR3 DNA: TGCGCCAGCAGGCTCTGGACTAGCGATTCTTCCTACGAGCAGTACTTC. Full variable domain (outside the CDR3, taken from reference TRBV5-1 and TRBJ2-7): KAGVTQTPRYLIKTRGQQVTLSCSPISGHRSVSWYQQTPGQGLQFLFEYFSETQRNKGNFPGRFSGRQFSNSRSEMNVSTLELGDSALYLCASRLWTSDSSYEQYFGPGTRLTVT.

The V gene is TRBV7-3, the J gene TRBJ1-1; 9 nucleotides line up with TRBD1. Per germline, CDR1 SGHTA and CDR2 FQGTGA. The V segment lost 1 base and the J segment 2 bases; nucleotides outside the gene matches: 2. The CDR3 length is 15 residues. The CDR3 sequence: CASSLRGQGNTEAFF. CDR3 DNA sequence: TGTGCCAGCAGCTTAAGGGGACAGGGAAACACTGAAGCTTTCTTT.